The rows below give T cell receptor beta chains drawn from one sample of a study of technical replicates of blood from several donors. Using immunoSEQ multiplex PCR, the repertoire was profiled, and TCRdb retains in-frame clones only, with some absent. The repertoire includes 95,000 or so clones, approximately 96% of them detected once, and around 0.3% sits in the top ten. Input material: T cells isolated from PBMCs. These receptor sequences come from a human donor in good health. Both conserved end residues are part of each CDR3. Fields, in order: J gene, D gene, V gene, CDR3 DNA, CDR3 protein. The D gene is left open where the match is weak.

TRBJ2-7	-	TRBV6-6	TGTGCCAGCAGTTACAAGACGGGGGAAAGCTACGAGCAGTACTTC	CASSYKTGESYEQYF
TRBJ2-3	-	TRBV27	TGTGCCAGCAGTGTCCTACGGGGAGCAGATACGCAGTATTTT	CASSVLRGADTQYF
TRBJ2-2	TRBD1	TRBV6-1	TGTGCCAGCAGTGTAGGGACAGTAGCGAACACCGGGGAGCTGTTTTTT	CASSVGTVANTGELFF
TRBJ2-2	-	TRBV5-1	TGCGCCAGCAGCCTACGTACGGGACTCACGAACACCGGGGAGCTGTTTTTT	CASSLRTGLTNTGELFF
TRBJ1-2	-	TRBV6-5	TGTGCCAGCAGTTACGCCGGACAGAACTATGGCTACACCTTC	CASSYAGQNYGYTF
TRBJ2-7	TRBD1	TRBV11-2	TGTGCCAGCAGCTTTTCGACAGGGATCGCCTACGAGCAGTACTTC	CASSFSTGIAYEQYF
TRBJ2-5	-	TRBV28	TGTGCCAGCAGTTTGTTGAGGAACCAAGAGACCCAGTACTTC	CASSLLRNQETQYF
TRBJ1-5	TRBD1	TRBV5-8	TGTGCCAGCAGCTTGGCCAGGGGGACGGCTCCCCAGCATTTT	CASSLARGTAPQHF
TRBJ2-2	-	TRBV5-6	TGTGCCAGCAGCTTGGACTGGAACACCGGGGAGCTGTTTTTT	CASSLDWNTGELFF
TRBJ1-2	TRBD1	TRBV5-4	TGTGCCAGCAGGGACAGGGCAGACTATGGCTACACCTTC	CASRDRADYGYTF
TRBJ2-1	TRBD2	TRBV4-2	TGTGCCAGCAGCCAAGATAATGGGGGAGGGCTTGGCAATGAGCAGTTCTTC	CASSQDNGGGLGNEQFF
TRBJ1-5	TRBD1	TRBV10-1	TGCGCCAGCAGTGCGACAGGGGTCGATCAGCCCCAGCATTTT	CASSATGVDQPQHF
TRBJ1-2	TRBD1	TRBV29-1	TGCAGCGTCCTATCCGGGACAGGGGGCGCGGAAGGCTACACCTTC	CSVLSGTGGAEGYTF
TRBJ1-1	-	TRBV7-9	TGTGCCAGCAGCTTAGGTAGTGGGGGGGCCTACACTGAAGCTTTCTTT	CASSLGSGGAYTEAFF
TRBJ2-7	TRBD1	TRBV18	TGTGCCAGCTCAACCGGGACAGGGGTATACGAGCAGTACTTC	CASSTGTGVYEQYF
TRBJ2-7	TRBD1	TRBV11-3	TGTGCCAGCAGCTCAACGGACAGGGGATACGAGCAGTACTTC	CASSSTDRGYEQYF
TRBJ2-1	TRBD2	TRBV29-1	TGCAGCGTTGAAGATGGGCTAGCGGGAGGTTTCGTCGCCTACAATGAGCAGTTCTTC	CSVEDGLAGGFVAYNEQFF